The 18 T cell receptor beta chains in this list originate from one sample, sequenced in a study of T cells after posttransplantation cyclophosphamide. Cyclophosphamide on days +3 and +4 followed busulfan-fludarabine conditioning and a marrow graft. The table came from immunoSEQ multiplex PCR; TCRdb's copy has only in-frame clones and leaves some out. The sample records about 36,000 clones, about 77% being singletons. Here the sequenced sample was CD4+ T cells sorted from blood, taken 1903 days after a stem cell transplant with posttransplant cyclophosphamide. The receptors originated from a female patient in her forties who received an allogeneic stem cell transplant from a related donor, was CMV-positive, and had no GVHD. Some T cells may possibly be graft donor cells.

The V call is TRBV29-1, the J call TRBJ2-1, with a weak D call TRBD2 (5 bases). V was trimmed by 7 bases and J by 1 base, leaving 14 bases between them. This CDR3 contains 14 residues. Germline lookup yields CDR1 SQVTM and CDR2 ANQGSEA. The CDR3 coding sequence is TGCAGCGCCGGAGGCCACTCGTCCTACAATGAGCAGTTCTTC. Its translation is CSAGGHSSYNEQFF.

As for this clone: At one end, the junction sequence differs from germline, possibly due to a read error. V and J are TRBV12-5 and TRBJ2-1, with D possibly being TRBD1 (5 bases). The CDR3 length is 9 residues. In germline, CDR1 is LGHNT, CDR2 FRNRAP. In nucleotides, the CDR3 is TGTGCTAGTGGTTTATCAGGGCTCTTC. Protein sequence: CASGLSGLF.

The V and J genes are TRBV7-8 and TRBJ1-5; D not resolved. The CDR3 is 15 amino acids. V lost 4 bases, J lost 6 bases, and 16 bases lay in between. Looked up from germline, CDR1 is SGHVS and CDR2 is FQNEAQ. DNA for the CDR3: TGTGCCAGCAGCTGGCGACTGGTCGAGGTTCAGCCCCAGCATTTT. Its translation: CASSWRLVEVQPQHF. Full variable domain (outside the CDR3, taken from reference TRBV7-8 and TRBJ1-5): GAGVSQSPRYKVAKRGQDVALRCDPISGHVSLFWYQQALGQGPEFLTYFQNEAQLDKSGLPSDRFFAERPEGSVSTLKIQRTQQEDSAVYLCASSWRLVEVQPQHFGDGTRLSIL.

Only one count was recorded for this clone. One end of the junction varies from germline; a read error may be responsible. V usage is TRBV7-7 and J usage is TRBJ2-3; 11 bases are shared with TRBD2. Germline loops: CDR1 SSHAT, CDR2 FNYEAQ (reference sequence). This CDR3 is 15 amino acids long. The CDR3 loop is CASSLAGGPTDTQYF. CDR3 in DNA: TGTGCTAGCAGCTTAGCGGGGGGGCCAACAGATACGCAGTATTTT. The full variable domain, rest sourced from reference TRBV7-7 and TRBJ2-3, is GAGVSQSPRYKVTKRGQDVTLRCDPISSHATLYWYQQALGQGPEFLTYFNYEAQPDKSGLPSDRFSAERPEGSISTLTIQRTEQRDSAMYRCASSLAGGPTDTQYFGPGTRLTVL.

The chain is built from TRBV4-2 and TRBJ1-1; 8 positions agree with TRBD1. The CDR3 contains 15 residues. Germline CDR1 reads LGHNA; CDR2 reads YNFKEQ. The J segment lost 5 bases and the V segment lost 0 bases, leaving 5 bases of the junction unmatched. The CDR3 coding sequence is TGTGCCAGCAGCCAAGAAGGACAGGGCTCGACTGAAGCTTTCTTT. The encoded protein is CASSQEGQGSTEAFF.

The chain's CDR3 is CASTLILNSPLHF. The CDR3, as DNA: TGTGCCAGCACCCTAATTCTAAATTCACCCCTCCACTTT. The J gene is TRBJ1-6, the V gene TRBV11-2; D is unclear. The CDR3 has 13 amino acids. Per germline, CDR1 SGHAT and CDR2 FQNNGV. With 7 bases removed from V and 7 bases from J, the gap between germline ends came to 11 bases.

This clone was detected only a few times. The chain recombines TRBV19 with TRBJ2-4, with D hard to call. Germline V CDR1 and CDR2: LNHDA, SQIVND (reference sequence). This CDR3 spans 11 amino acids. The V gene lost 1 base and the J gene lost 9 bases, with 4 bases spanning the gap. CDR3: CASSIGGIQYF. As DNA, the CDR3 is TGTGCCAGTAGTATAGGAGGCATTCAGTACTTC.

This clone has only a few counts. The rearrangement joins TRBV29-1 to TRBJ1-2, with 9 bases fitting TRBD1. In germline, CDR1 is SQVTM, CDR2 ANQGSEA. The CDR3 length is 14 residues. The ends lost 3 bases at V and 2 bases at J; junction bases unmatched: 4. The CDR3 DNA is TGCAGCGTTGAGGGGACAGGGTTGAACTATGGCTACACCTTC. Amino acid sequence: CSVEGTGLNYGYTF.

The chain has TRBV19 and TRBJ2-6; 7 nucleotides agree with TRBD1. After removal of 5 bases from V and 0 bases from J, the junction contained 4 bases not matched to a gene. Germline lookup yields CDR1 LNHDA and CDR2 SQIVND (reference sequence). The CDR3 is 16 residues long. DNA for the CDR3: TGTGCCAGTAGTCCCCGGGACAGCTCTGGGGCCAACGTCCTGACTTTC. Translating gives CASSPRDSSGANVLTF.

The rearrangement uses TRBV6-4 and TRBJ2-3; unclear D gene. CDR3 length equals 15 residues. V was trimmed by 0 bases and J by 0 bases, leaving 7 bases between them. Looked up from germline, CDR1 is MRHNA and CDR2 is SNTAGT. The CDR3: CASSDSLSSTDTQYF. CDR3 sequence (DNA): TGTGCCAGCAGTGACTCTCTCTCTAGCACAGATACGCAGTATTTT.

The chain combines TRBV11-2 with TRBJ1-2; possibly TRBD1 for D (6 bases). The germline V gene has CDR1 SGHAT and CDR2 FQNNGV. Trimming shortened V by 3 bases and J by 4 bases, and 18 bases separated the two germline ends. The CDR3 loop spans 16 amino acids. The CDR3 DNA follows: TGTGCCAGCAGCTTCAGTTCGGGGGGCTCAATCTATGGCTACACCTTC. It codes for CASSFSSGGSIYGYTF.

The chain is built from TRBV19 and TRBJ1-5; D gene ambiguous. The germline V and J ends were trimmed by 5 bases and 4 bases, with 9 bases remaining between them. CDR1 is LNHDA, CDR2 SQIVND, per germline (reference sequence). The CDR3 contains 13 residues. The CDR3 loop is CASSQRMNQPQHF. The CDR3 coding sequence is TGTGCCAGTAGTCAGAGGATGAATCAGCCCCAGCATTTT.

This clone was counted a single time. V and J are TRBV10-3 and TRBJ2-3; TRBD2 is a possible D gene (6 bases). This CDR3 comprises 14 residues. V lost 3 bases to trimming and J lost 6 bases, with 13 bases between them. Germline CDR1 reads ENHRY; CDR2 reads SYGVKD. CDR3 in amino acids: CAISDGLSRDTQYF. Written as DNA, the CDR3 is TGTGCCATCAGTGACGGACTATCCAGGGATACGCAGTATTTT.

This clone was counted at least ten times. This chain links TRBV4-2 with TRBJ1-5; TRBD1 agrees at 9 bases. The CDR3 spans 15 residues. With 3 bases clipped from V and 5 bases from J, the junction kept 5 bases outside the gene matches. In germline, CDR1 is LGHNA, CDR2 YNFKEQ. DNA for the CDR3: TGTGCCAGCAGCCAGCGACAGGGGGACGATCAGCCCCAGCATTTT. Its translation is CASSQRQGDDQPQHF.

This clone has only a few counts. The chain uses TRBV7-2 and TRBJ1-5, with a possible D match to TRBD1 (5 bases). Per germline, CDR1 SGHTA and CDR2 FQGNSA. The CDR3 loop spans 17 amino acids. V dropped 5 bases and J dropped 3 bases, with 20 bases sitting between them. As DNA, the CDR3 is TGTGCCAGCAGCCCTAGTGTTTACAGGTCCCCCAATCAGCCCCAGCATTTT. As protein: CASSPSVYRSPNQPQHF.

The CDR3 loop reads CASSLGLGNTGELFF. The CDR3 DNA is TGTGCCAGCAGCTTAGGGCTAGGGAACACCGGGGAGCTGTTTTTT. The chain has TRBV7-2 and TRBJ2-2; D is uncertain. This CDR3 is 15 amino acids long. V lost 1 base, J lost 1 base, and 7 bases lay in between. Germline loops: CDR1 SGHTA, CDR2 FQGNSA. The full variable domain, its missing parts supplied by reference TRBV7-2 and TRBJ2-2, is GAGVSQSPSNKVTEKGKDVELRCDPISGHTALYWYRQSLGQGLEFLIYFQGNSAPDKSGLPSDRFSAERTGGSVSTLTIQRTQQEDSAVYLCASSLGLGNTGELFFGEGSRLTVL.

The chain employs TRBV7-9 and TRBJ2-6; the D gene is possibly TRBD1 (6 bases). The germline CDR1 and CDR2 sequences are SEHNR and FQNEAQ (reference sequence). The germline V and J ends were trimmed by 5 bases and 0 bases, with 20 bases remaining between them. The CDR3 consists of 19 residues. CDR3 coding DNA: TGTGCCAGCAGCCCTCCCCTCAGGGACAAATACTCTGGGGCCAACGTCCTGACTTTC. Encoded protein: CASSPPLRDKYSGANVLTF.

The chain links TRBV9 to TRBJ2-2, with TRBD2 as a possible D gene (6 bases). The CDR3 totals 18 residues. Germline loops: CDR1 SGDLS, CDR2 YYNGEE. V shed 2 bases and J shed 0 bases, with 17 bases lying between them. CDR3 in DNA: TGTGCCAGCAGCGTGAGCCCGGGCGGGGATGCGAACACCGGGGAGCTGTTTTTT. This translates into CASSVSPGGDANTGELFF.